What follows are 27 T cell receptor beta chains derived from one specimen sequenced in a study of human T cells and chemical hapten exposure. TCRdb analysed the RACE reads with MiXCR anew, one entry per CDR3 protein. Found here are approximately 160,000 distinct CDR3 sequences, roughly a quarter of them singletons; the top ten hold 2.1%. The sample's time point: patch test 3, about 24 weeks after DPC sensitization. Treatment: therapeutic diphenylcyclopropenone sensitization with weekly scalp DPC. This specimen consisted of whole blood, obtained in connection with sensitization to the hapten diphenylcyclopropenone (DPC). These receptors were obtained from a woman under 30 with alopecia areata. Some clones in this sample may be carry-over from other donors' samples.

The table lists this clonotype with a few counts. This chain connects TRBV27 to TRBJ2-1; D call uncertain. The CDR3 runs to 13 residues. Germline CDR1 MNHEY, CDR2 SMNVEV (reference sequence). V was clipped by 3 bases and J by 9 bases, with 12 bases between them. CDR3 nucleotides: TGTGCCAGCAGTTTTTCCGGGCTTGTTGAGCAGTTCTTC. Translated: CASSFSGLVEQFF.

The CDR3 DNA sequence: TGTGCCAGCAGCGTAGAGGGGGGGGTGTTCACAGATACGCAGTATTTT. Its translation: CASSVEGGVFTDTQYF. V usage is TRBV9 and J usage is TRBJ2-3; D is possibly TRBD2 (7 bases). Trimming pared 0 bases from V and 2 bases from J, leaving 13 bases between. Germline assignment: CDR1 SGDLS and CDR2 YYNGEE. The CDR3 spans 16 residues.

The V and J genes are TRBV7-9 and TRBJ2-7; D not resolved. V gave up 3 bases and J gave up 0 bases, with 6 bases separating them. Germline loops: CDR1 SEHNR, CDR2 FQNEAQ (reference sequence). There are 13 residues in the CDR3. Written as DNA, the CDR3 is TGTGCCAGCAGCTTGCCGAACTCCTACGAGCAGTACTTC. Its translation is CASSLPNSYEQYF.

The chain couples TRBV12-3 or TRBV12-4 to TRBJ2-1; the D gene is possibly TRBD1 (6 bases). The CDR3 length is 13 residues. V was trimmed by 4 bases and J by 8 bases, leaving 12 bases between them. The CDR3, as DNA: TGTGCCAGCAGTTATGGGGGCTGGGATGAGCAGTTCTTC. Its translation is CASSYGGWDEQFF.

The chain links TRBV4-1 to TRBJ2-2; the D call may be TRBD1 or TRBD2 (6 bases each). This CDR3 comprises 16 residues. Trimming cost V 3 bases and J 1 base, with 12 bases left between them. The germline V gene encodes CDR1 MGHRA and CDR2 YSYEKL. The CDR3 here is CASSHGGRGNTGELFF. In nucleotides, the CDR3 is TGCGCCAGCAGCCATGGGGGGCGGGGGAACACCGGGGAGCTGTTTTTT.

This clonotype has more than one count but fewer than ten. The J gene is TRBJ2-7, the V gene TRBV7-2; 7 positions match TRBD2. CDR3 length equals 16 residues. Germline CDR1 SGHTA, CDR2 FQGNSA. The J segment lost 3 bases and the V segment lost 2 bases, leaving 10 bases of the junction unmatched. CDR3 nucleotide sequence: TGTGCCAGCAGCTTACCGGTCAGCGGGGCCCGCTACGAGCAGTACTTC. It specifies CASSLPVSGARYEQYF.

Ten or more counts support this clonotype. This sequence joins TRBV4-3 and TRBJ2-1; D gene ambiguous. The germline V gene encodes CDR1 LGHNA and CDR2 YSLEER. The CDR3 is 14 amino acids. The V gene lost 0 bases and the J gene lost 5 bases, with 8 bases spanning the gap. The CDR3 region has the DNA TGCGCCAGCAGCCAAGATAACGTAGACAATGAGCAGTTCTTC. Its translation is CASSQDNVDNEQFF.

The table lists this clonotype with a few counts. The chain is built from TRBV20-1 and TRBJ2-3, with 8 bases identical to TRBD2. The CDR3 loop spans 13 amino acids. The germline V gene encodes CDR1 DFQATT and CDR2 SNEGSKA (reference sequence). Trimming took 3 bases from V and 3 from J; bases not matched to a gene: 2. This CDR3 is CSASGRETDTQYF. The CDR3 DNA reads TGCAGTGCTAGCGGGAGGGAAACAGATACGCAGTATTTT.

The chain links TRBV10-3 to TRBJ2-3; 7 nucleotides agree with TRBD1. The CDR3 sequence is 14 residues long. After removal of 6 bases from V and 4 bases from J, the junction contained 7 bases not matched to a gene. Germline CDR1 reads ENHRY; CDR2 reads SYGVKD. The DNA for the CDR3 is TGTGCCATCAGCCGACAGGGAGAGGCAGATACGCAGTATTTT. Its translation is CAISRQGEADTQYF.

This clonotype was counted only a few times. This chain uses TRBV20-1 with TRBJ1-1, with D unclear. The V gene's germline CDR1 is DFQATT and CDR2 SNEGSKA (reference sequence). Trimming pared 2 bases from V and 0 bases from J, leaving 7 bases between. This CDR3 contains 13 residues. CDR3 protein: CSARSRLNTEAFF. The DNA for the CDR3 is TGCAGTGCTAGATCCAGGCTGAACACTGAAGCTTTCTTT.

This chain links TRBV5-4 with TRBJ2-1; TRBD1 aligns across 8 bases. CDR1 and CDR2 (germline): SGHNT, YYREEE (reference sequence). The V segment lost 3 bases and the J segment 2 bases; nucleotides outside the gene matches: 7. The CDR3 spans 16 residues. The CDR3 loop is CASSYGYRGAYNEQFF. The CDR3 nucleotides are TGTGCCAGCAGCTATGGATACAGGGGGGCCTACAATGAGCAGTTCTTC.

This clonotype was found a few times. The chain combines TRBV28 with TRBJ2-5, with 10 positions matching TRBD2. This CDR3 comprises 15 residues. From germline, CDR1 is MDHEN and CDR2 SYDVKM. V was pared by 8 bases and J by 6 bases, with 12 bases of the junction left unmatched. The CDR3 DNA reads TGTGCCAGCTCCTCTATAGCGGGAGGCAGGCAGACCCAGTACTTC. This sequence encodes CASSSIAGGRQTQYF. The full variable domain, rest sourced from reference TRBV28 and TRBJ2-5, is DVKVTQSSRYLVKRTGEKVFLECVQDMDHENMFWYRQDPGLGLRLIYFSYDVKMKEKGDIPEGYSVSREKKERFSLILESASTNQTSMYLCASSSIAGGRQTQYFGPGTRLLVL.

This chain uses TRBV6-5 with TRBJ1-1; D remains ambiguous. The CDR3 is 15 residues long. Trimming left V 2 bases short and J 1 base short, with 11 bases between. Germline CDR1 and CDR2: MNHEY and SVGAGI. CDR3: CASSYRAVANTEAFF. In nucleotides, the CDR3 is TGTGCCAGCAGTTACAGGGCGGTGGCGAACACTGAAGCTTTCTTT.

This clonotype showed up many times. The V and J genes are TRBV12-5 and TRBJ2-3; D may be TRBD2 (5 bases). Germline CDR1 is LGHNT and CDR2 is FRNRAP. This CDR3 is built from 14 residues. The V gene lost 2 bases and the J gene lost 2 bases, with 8 bases spanning the gap. Here the CDR3 reads CASGLSGYTDTQYF. CDR3 coding DNA: TGTGCTAGTGGTTTGTCGGGATACACAGATACGCAGTATTTT. The whole variable domain, remainder taken from reference TRBV12-5 and TRBJ2-3, is DARVTQTPRHKVTEMGQEVTMRCQPILGHNTVFWYRQTMMQGLELLAYFRNRAPLDDSGMPKDRFSAEMPDATLATLKIQPSEPRDSAVYFCASGLSGYTDTQYFGPGTRLTVL.

V is TRBV5-1 and J is TRBJ1-1; 7 nucleotides agree with TRBD1. The germline gives CDR1 SGHRS, CDR2 YFSETQ. V gave up 2 bases and J gave up 0 bases; unmatched junction bases: 7. The CDR3 is 16 amino acids. CDR3 sequence reads: CASSLDRDSMNTEAFF. Here the CDR3 DNA reads TGCGCCAGCAGCTTAGACCGGGACAGCATGAACACTGAAGCTTTCTTT.

V is TRBV9 and J is TRBJ2-1, with 8 bases lining up with TRBD2. The germline CDR1 and CDR2 sequences are SGDLS and YYNGEE. There are 15 residues in the CDR3. Trimming at V came to 0 bases and at J to 3 bases, leaving 2 bases not matched to a gene. As DNA, the CDR3 is TGTGCCAGCAGCGTAGTCAGCGGGAGCTACAATGAGCAGTTCTTC. Amino acid sequence: CASSVVSGSYNEQFF.

This clonotype was counted between two and nine times. The chain recombines TRBV12-5 with TRBJ1-1; no definite D call. CDR1 and CDR2 (germline): LGHNT, FRNRAP. V was cut by 1 base and J by 0 bases, with 3 bases left in between. The CDR3 extends over 13 amino acids. DNA for the CDR3: TGTGCTAGTGGTTTGGGGGTGAACACTGAAGCTTTCTTT. Its translation is CASGLGVNTEAFF.

This clonotype showed up just a few times. The rearrangement links TRBV29-1 to TRBJ1-3, with a tentative D call TRBD1 (5 bases). V lost 6 bases and J lost 0, with 12 bases in between. The CDR3 spans 14 residues. Germline assignment: CDR1 SQVTM and CDR2 ANQGSEA. The CDR3 DNA sequence: TGCAGCGTGGCCCACAGGAGCTCTGGAAACACCATATATTTT. Its protein product is CSVAHRSSGNTIYF.

V usage is TRBV7-8 and J usage is TRBJ2-2; TRBD2 matches at 15 bases. The CDR3 contains 18 residues. Trimming at V came to 4 bases and at J to 0 bases, leaving 3 bases not matched to a gene. CDR1 is SGHVS and CDR2 is FQNEAQ in the germline V gene. Written as DNA, the CDR3 is TGTGCCAGCAGCTCTGGGACTAGCGGGGGGACGAACACCGGGGAGCTGTTTTTT. Protein: CASSSGTSGGTNTGELFF.

The chain combines TRBV20-1 with TRBJ2-2, with TRBD2 matching 7 bases. The CDR3 sequence is 15 residues long. The germline CDR1 and CDR2 sequences are DFQATT and SNEGSKA (reference sequence). J was trimmed by 0 bases and V by 3 bases; bases with no gene match: 4. CDR3 DNA: TGCAGTGCTAGTTCGGCGGGGGCGAACACCGGGGAGCTGTTTTTT. The encoded protein is CSASSAGANTGELFF.

J is TRBJ2-2 and V is TRBV29-1; D gene unclear. The CDR3 totals 13 residues. The V end was cut by 7 bases, the J end by 0 bases, with 9 bases between. Germline V gene sequence: CDR1 SQVTM, CDR2 ANQGSEA. The CDR3 spells CSGSTANTGELFF. CDR3 sequence (DNA): TGCAGCGGGAGTACCGCGAACACCGGGGAGCTGTTTTTT.

This chain connects TRBV4-3 to TRBJ2-3; D might be TRBD1 (5 bases). V was cut by 5 bases and J by 6 bases, with 21 bases left in between. The CDR3 contains 16 residues. Germline assignment: CDR1 LGHNA and CDR2 YSLEER. As DNA, the CDR3 is TGCGCCAGCAGCAACGGCCTGGACATCCTCACGGATACGCAGTATTTT. Residues: CASSNGLDILTDTQYF.

J is TRBJ2-5 and V is TRBV7-2; 8 bases are a match to TRBD2. The CDR3 contains 15 residues. Germline CDR1 and CDR2: SGHTA and FQGNSA. The ends lost 3 bases at V and 4 bases at J; junction bases unmatched: 7. CDR3 sequence (DNA): TGTGCCAGCAGCTTGACCGCGGGAGGCATAGAGACCCAGTACTTC. Encoded protein: CASSLTAGGIETQYF.

V is TRBV5-1 and J is TRBJ1-4, with 9 bases that match TRBD1. Germline CDR1 and CDR2: SGHRS and YFSETQ. This CDR3 spans 16 amino acids. V was pared by 1 base and J by 7 bases, with 8 bases of the junction left unmatched. The CDR3: CASSLNLQGAREKLFF. The CDR3 region has the DNA TGCGCCAGCAGCTTGAACCTACAGGGGGCTCGTGAAAAACTGTTTTTT.

This chain uses TRBV7-3 with TRBJ2-3, with 12 bases that match TRBD2. The junction had 5 bases not matched to a gene; V was cut back by 5 bases and J by 5 bases. The CDR3 contains 15 residues. Germline assignment: CDR1 SGHTA and CDR2 FQGTGA. CDR3 sequence: CASSLAGGPRDTQYF. The CDR3 bases are TGTGCCAGCAGCCTAGCGGGGGGGCCTAGAGATACGCAGTATTTT.

This clonotype has just a few counts. This chain connects TRBV9 to TRBJ2-2; 8 bases line up with TRBD1. V shed 0 bases and J 2 bases; nucleotides not matched to a gene: 9. The germline CDR1 and CDR2 sequences are SGDLS and YYNGEE. The CDR3 consists of 18 residues. CDR3: CASSVGMGQAINTGELFF. The CDR3, as DNA: TGTGCCAGCAGCGTAGGTATGGGACAGGCAATTAACACCGGGGAGCTGTTTTTT.

The chain links TRBV29-1 to TRBJ2-3; D may correspond to TRBD1 or TRBD2 (5 bases each). Trimming stripped 3 bases from V and 4 bases from J, with 14 bases between. Germline lookup yields CDR1 SQVTM and CDR2 ANQGSEA. The CDR3 consists of 14 residues. CDR3 bases: TGCAGCGTTGAGAGGGGCCTTCCTCCAGATACGCAGTATTTT. Translation: CSVERGLPPDTQYF.